The 25 T cell receptor beta chains below were found in one sample sequenced in a study of CD8 T cells in ankylosing spondylitis (TCRdb year 2017). What the study reported, not specific to this receptor: A TCR beta motif of fewer than 10 highly homologous amino acid variants appeared characteristic of blood from ankylosing spondylitis patients.

These receptors are not linked to any known antigen. Library preparation was by 5' RACE. Sequencing took place on an Illumina HiSeq 2500. TCRdb reprocessing: public reads trimmed at Q25 with fastp, clones called with MiXCR, in-frame beta chains kept. Rows with a matching CDR3 protein are joined into one entry that keeps the most common DNA and genes. This sample gives hundreds of thousands of distinct CDR3 sequences in total; approximately 10% of them show up just once. The ten most abundant clones make up under 0.6% of the sample. Input material: blood, either unsorted or a sorted T cell fraction (not recorded which). Receptors were obtained from a male donor with ankylosing spondylitis.

In its sample, this clonotype was seen a few times. The chain couples TRBV7-3 to TRBJ1-1; 7 bases are shared with TRBD1. J was trimmed by 7 bases and V by 1 base; bases with no gene match: 3. Germline V CDR1 and CDR2: SGHTA, FQGTGA. The CDR3 spans 13 residues. CDR3 DNA: TGTGCCAGCAGCTTAAAACAGGGGCTTGAAGCTTTCTTT. Translated, it gives CASSLKQGLEAFF.

V and J are TRBV5-1 and TRBJ2-6; 11 bases are shared with TRBD2. This CDR3 comprises 18 residues. CDR1 and CDR2 from the germline V gene are SGHRS and YFSETQ. J was trimmed by 0 bases and V by 3 bases; bases with no gene match: 5. CDR3 protein: CASSWWTSGRSGANVLTF. In DNA form, the CDR3 reads TGCGCCAGCAGCTGGTGGACTAGCGGGCGCTCTGGGGCCAACGTCCTGACTTTC.

This clonotype occurred a few times. V is TRBV6-2 or TRBV6-3 and J is TRBJ2-5, with D tentatively TRBD2 (6 bases). CDR1 is MNHEY, CDR2 SVGEGT, per germline. The V end lost 5 bases, the J end lost 5 bases, and 9 bases lay between the germline ends. The CDR3 extends over 12 amino acids. The DNA for the CDR3 is TGTGCCAGCAGTAAACGGGAGGAGACCCAGTACTTC. Encoded protein: CASSKREETQYF.

This clonotype was seen only a few times. This chain links TRBV6-5 with TRBJ2-2; D unclear. The CDR3 consists of 14 residues. Germline CDR1 MNHEY, CDR2 SVGAGI. V was cut by 4 bases and J by 5 bases, with 11 bases left in between. The CDR3 DNA follows: TGTGCCAGCAGTTCCTATCAGGTTACCGGGGAGCTGTTTTTT. Protein: CASSSYQVTGELFF.

A note on this clonotype: An end of the junction differs from the germline gene, which may be a read error. This CDR3 is CSVGTDTSYSEQFF. CDR3 nucleotides: TGCAGCGTAGGGACCGACACCTCCTACAGTGAGCAGTTCTTC. J is TRBJ2-1 and V is TRBV29-1; D tentatively fits TRBD1 or TRBD2 (5 bases each). The germline V gene encodes CDR1 SQVTM and CDR2 ANQGSEA. The CDR3 contains 14 residues.

The gene calls are TRBV6-1 and TRBJ1-1; a weak D match, TRBD1 (5 bases). Between the trimmed V and J ends, which lost 4 bases and 9 bases, there was a span of 15 bases. CDR3 length equals 13 residues. Germline V gene sequence: CDR1 MNHNS, CDR2 SASEGT. The CDR3 is CASSVGEAVKAFF. CDR3 nucleotide sequence: TGTGCCAGCAGTGTAGGGGAGGCGGTAAAAGCTTTCTTT.

This clonotype has just a few counts. J is TRBJ1-5 and V is TRBV6-5, with a possible D match to TRBD1 (6 bases). The length of the CDR3 is 15 residues. Trimming took off 2 bases at V and 2 bases at J, with 10 bases between the two ends. Germline V gene data show CDR1 as MNHEY and CDR2 as SVGAGI. CDR3 sequence: CASSYPGVGNQPQHF. The CDR3 DNA reads as TGTGCCAGCAGTTACCCAGGGGTAGGCAATCAGCCCCAGCATTTT.

The chain carries TRBV29-1 and TRBJ2-3; D perhaps matches TRBD1 (5 bases). The ends were cut back, 7 bases at V and 0 bases at J, with 11 bases in the middle. CDR1 is SQVTM, CDR2 ANQGSEA, per germline. The CDR3 length is 13 residues. In DNA, the CDR3 is TGCAGCGGAGACAGTTCTAGCACAGATACGCAGTATTTT. Translated, it gives CSGDSSSTDTQYF.

V usage is TRBV20-1 and J usage is TRBJ1-2; weak D call: TRBD1 (6 bases). This CDR3 has 14 residues. Germline V gene data show CDR1 as DFQATT and CDR2 as SNEGSKA (reference sequence). V gave up 2 bases and J gave up 13 bases, with 23 bases separating them. The CDR3 here is CSARPPLRDRPPTF. CDR3 in DNA: TGCAGTGCTAGACCACCCCTGCGTGACAGGCCCCCCACCTTC.

In regard to this clonotype: The junction and the germline gene differ at one end; a read error may be behind it. The genes are TRBV7-7 and TRBJ2-5; D may be TRBD2 (6 bases). Germline V lookup: CDR1 SSHAT, CDR2 FNYEAQ (reference sequence). This CDR3 is 15 amino acids long. The CDR3 reads CASSSSGTGGGTQYF. The CDR3 bases are TGTGCTAGCAGCTCCTCGGGGACTGGCGGAGGCACCCAGTACTTC.

Comments on this clonotype: The junction differs from germline at one of its ends, possibly a read error. The V gene is TRBV18, the J gene TRBJ2-5; maybe TRBD1 (6 bases). This CDR3 contains 14 residues. Looked up from germline, CDR1 is KGHSH and CDR2 is LQKENI. The CDR3 nucleotides are TGTGCCAGCTCCCCCCGGACAGACCAAGAGACCCGGTACTTC. This codes for CASSPRTDQETRYF.

This clonotype has more than one count but fewer than ten. This chain uses TRBV5-1 with TRBJ2-3; possibly TRBD2 for D (5 bases). The germline gives CDR1 SGHRS, CDR2 YFSETQ. The CDR3 is made up of 13 amino acids. Trimming left V 5 bases short and J 0 bases short, with 7 bases between. CDR3: CASRGVSTDTQYF. For the CDR3, the DNA is TGCGCCAGCAGGGGAGTGAGCACAGATACGCAGTATTTT.

Only a few counts were recorded for this clonotype. V usage is TRBV9 and J usage is TRBJ1-2, with 7 bases matching TRBD1. CDR1 and CDR2 (germline): SGDLS, YYNGEE. The ends lost 6 bases at V and 3 bases at J; junction bases unmatched: 8. The CDR3 totals 14 residues. This chain's CDR3 is CASMRGTGDYGYTF. CDR3 nucleotide sequence: TGTGCCAGCATGCGGGGCACAGGGGACTATGGCTACACCTTC.

The rearrangement links TRBV9 to TRBJ2-5, with 10 bases that match TRBD2. This CDR3 spans 16 amino acids. Germline V gives CDR1 SGDLS, CDR2 YYNGEE. J was trimmed by 0 bases and V by 3 bases; bases with no gene match: 5. The CDR3 DNA reads as TGTGCCAGCAGCGAGGGGACTAGCGCGTACCAAGAGACCCAGTACTTC. Amino acids: CASSEGTSAYQETQYF. The variable domain in full, with the rest retrieved from reference TRBV9 and TRBJ2-5, is DSGVTQTPKHLITATGQRVTLRCSPRSGDLSVYWYQQSLDQGLQFLIQYYNGEERAKGNILERFSAQQFPDLHSELNLSSLELGDSALYFCASSEGTSAYQETQYFGPGTRLLVL.

This chain links TRBV6-4 with TRBJ1-2; TRBD1 matches 8 bases. CDR3 length: 14 residues. The germline gives CDR1 MRHNA, CDR2 SNTAGT. The V and J ends lost 6 bases and 4 bases, in that order; junction bases with no gene match: 7. The CDR3 spells CASRWDRRSYGYTF. DNA of the CDR3: TGTGCCAGCAGGTGGGACAGGCGAAGCTATGGCTACACCTTC.

This clonotype was found a few times. The J gene is TRBJ2-5, the V gene TRBV10-3; D gene uncertain. With 0 bases removed from V and 3 bases from J, the gap between germline ends came to 11 bases. Germline V CDR1 and CDR2: ENHRY, SYGVKD. The CDR3 is 15 amino acids. The CDR3, as DNA: TGTGCCATCAGTGAGTCGTTGGGGTTTGAAGAGACCCAGTACTTC. Translating it yields CAISESLGFEETQYF.

CDR3 in amino acids: CASSIGTGDRTEAFF. Written as DNA, the CDR3 is TGTGCCAGTAGTATAGGGACAGGGGATCGTACTGAAGCTTTCTTT. The chain joins TRBV19 to TRBJ1-1, with 9 bases lining up with TRBD1. Losses at the gene ends were 1 base for V and 5 bases for J; bases not matched to a gene: 5. The CDR3 has 15 amino acids. CDR1 LNHDA and CDR2 SQIVND come from the germline V gene (reference sequence).

In this sample, this clonotype turned up a few times. The chain carries TRBV29-1 and TRBJ1-2; weak D call: TRBD1 (5 bases). V lost 7 bases to trimming and J lost 2 bases, with 11 bases between them. Germline CDR1 and CDR2: SQVTM and ANQGSEA. The CDR3 runs to 12 residues. The CDR3, as DNA: TGCAGCGCCAGGGTTACCAACTATGGCTACACCTTC. Translated: CSARVTNYGYTF.

Many counts were recorded for this clonotype. The rearrangement joins TRBV20-1 to TRBJ2-7; 8 bases are shared with TRBD1. The CDR3 covers 13 residues. Per the germline V gene, CDR1 is DFQATT and CDR2 is SNEGSKA (reference sequence). Losses at the gene ends were 1 base for V and 6 bases for J; bases not matched to a gene: 5. The CDR3 DNA sequence: TGCAGTGCTAGAGGGACAGGGCTTGGCGAGCAGTACTTC. It codes for CSARGTGLGEQYF.

This chain uses TRBV27 with TRBJ2-5; maybe TRBD1 (6 bases). The CDR3 totals 15 residues. In germline, CDR1 is MNHEY, CDR2 SMNVEV (reference sequence). V was clipped by 0 bases and J by 7 bases, with 15 bases between them. The CDR3 nucleotides are TGTGCCAGCAGTTTATCGTCGCCAGGGGTGGGGACCCAGTACTTC. Protein product: CASSLSSPGVGTQYF.

The V call is TRBV20-1, the J call TRBJ2-7; D is perhaps TRBD2 (6 bases). CDR3 length: 13 amino acids. The germline V gene has CDR1 DFQATT and CDR2 SNEGSKA (reference sequence). Trimming pared 0 bases from V and 5 bases from J, leaving 11 bases between. The CDR3 loop reads CSARESGGNEQYF. The DNA of the CDR3 is TGCAGTGCTAGAGAGTCCGGCGGGAACGAGCAGTACTTC.

This clonotype was seen only a few times. The V and J genes are TRBV20-1 and TRBJ1-3, with 8 bases that match TRBD1. J lost 4 bases, V lost 3 bases, and 8 bases had no gene match. Germline V gives CDR1 DFQATT, CDR2 SNEGSKA (reference sequence). This CDR3 is 15 amino acids long. The CDR3 protein is CSASPQGGRGNTIYF. The CDR3 DNA reads as TGCAGTGCTAGTCCACAGGGGGGAAGAGGAAACACCATATATTTT.

This clonotype appeared many times. This sequence joins TRBV20-1 and TRBJ1-5; no clear D. CDR3 length: 13 residues. Trimming took 3 bases from V and 0 from J, leaving 6 bases between them. Germline V gene sequence: CDR1 DFQATT, CDR2 SNEGSKA (reference sequence). The CDR3 protein is CSASPDSNQPQHF. Written as DNA, the CDR3 is TGCAGTGCTAGCCCCGATAGCAATCAGCCCCAGCATTTT.

This clonotype has a handful of counts. This chain uses TRBV20-1 with TRBJ1-2, with D perhaps matching TRBD1 (5 bases). The length of the CDR3 is 14 residues. Trimming shortened V by 5 bases and J by 8 bases, and 21 bases separated the two germline ends. The germline gives CDR1 DFQATT, CDR2 SNEGSKA (reference sequence). CDR3 sequence reads: CSAARQYTTRGYTF. The CDR3 bases are TGCAGTGCTGCGCGACAGTATACTACCCGGGGCTACACCTTC.

The V and J genes are TRBV6-1 and TRBJ1-2, with D unresolved. The CDR3 totals 15 residues. V was clipped by 6 bases and J by 3 bases, with 17 bases between them. In germline, CDR1 is MNHNS, CDR2 SASEGT. CDR3 DNA: TGTGCCAGCAGCGACGGGTCCAGACCATACTATGGCTACACCTTC. Amino acids: CASSDGSRPYYGYTF.